The 13 T cell receptor beta chains below were found in one sample sequenced in a study of monozygotic twins with inflammatory bowel disease. TCRdb reprocessed the 5' RACE reads, keeping one entry per CDR3 protein, no DNA. Its table records a few hundred thousand distinct CDR3 sequences. Sequencing was done on a sample of blood. Receptors were obtained from a human donor with ulcerative colitis or Crohn's disease, or a healthy co-twin of an affected twin (not recorded which).

V gene TRBV5-1 combines with J gene TRBJ1-2; TCRdb outputs TRBD1, but without DNA this stays unchecked. The CDR3 is 15 residues long. CDR1 is SGHRS, CDR2 YFSETQ, per germline. The CDR3 region is CASSLAGTPNYGYTF.

The chain links TRBV6-5 to TRBJ1-1; absent DNA, TCRdb's TRBD1 call cannot be checked. This CDR3 is 18 amino acids long. Per the germline V gene, CDR1 is MNHEY and CDR2 is SVGAGI. Here the CDR3 reads CASSYLPGQVIMNTEAFF.

The genes are TRBV5-5 and TRBJ2-7; TCRdb outputs TRBD1, but without DNA this stays unchecked. The CDR3 has 14 residues. The germline CDR1 and CDR2 sequences are SGHKS and YYEKEE (reference sequence). The CDR3 is CASSFSRGVYEQYF.

The chain carries TRBV20-1 and TRBJ1-6; lacking DNA, the TRBD1 call made by TCRdb goes unchecked. The length of the CDR3 is 15 residues. Per the germline V gene, CDR1 is DFQATT and CDR2 is SNEGSKA (reference sequence). CDR3 amino acids: CSASSSDRLNSPLHF.

This chain connects TRBV11-2 to TRBJ2-2; TCRdb calls TRBD1, which cannot be checked without DNA. This CDR3 is built from 15 residues. CDR1 SGHAT and CDR2 FQNNGV come from the germline V gene. The CDR3 loop reads CASSPDISNTGELFF.

This rearrangement joins TRBV7-2 to TRBJ2-2; TCRdb indicates TRBD1, and absent DNA this call remains unverified. The CDR3 totals 16 residues. The germline CDR1 and CDR2 sequences are SGHTA and FQGNSA. The CDR3 region is CASSLEGARNTGELFF.

V usage is TRBV2 and J usage is TRBJ2-7; TCRdb's D gene call, TRBD1, goes unchecked for lack of DNA. Germline CDR1 SNHLY, CDR2 FYNNEI. CDR3 length: 15 residues. This CDR3 reads CASRGSGPFFYEQYF.

This chain uses TRBV28 with TRBJ2-2. Germline-derived CDR1 and CDR2 are MDHEN and SYDVKM. The CDR3 runs 15 residues. The CDR3 here is CASTVSGRNTGELFF. The full variable domain, in which reference TRBV28 and TRBJ2-2 provide the parts outside the CDR3, is DVKVTQSSRYLVKRTGEKVFLECVQDMDHENMFWYRQDPGLGLRLIYFSYDVKMKEKGDIPEGYSVSREKKERFSLILESASTNQTSMYLCASTVSGRNTGELFFGEGSRLTVL.

The CDR3 sequence is CASSIGLAGSTDTQYF. This chain uses TRBV7-9 with TRBJ2-3; TCRdb lists TRBD2, though no DNA is available to test this call. The germline V gene encodes CDR1 SEHNR and CDR2 FQNEAQ (reference sequence). This CDR3 has 16 amino acids.

This rearrangement joins TRBV3-1 to TRBJ2-5; TCRdb reports TRBD1, a call that lacks DNA to check it against. CDR3 length: 16 residues. CDR1 and CDR2 from the germline V gene are LGHDT and YNNKEL (reference sequence). The chain's CDR3 is CASSQADRGREETQYF.

The rearrangement uses TRBV11-3 and TRBJ2-2; TCRdb reports TRBD1, a call that lacks DNA to check it against. This CDR3 comprises 15 residues. Germline CDR1 reads SGHNT; CDR2 reads YENEEA. The CDR3 sequence: CASSGGQGYTGELFF.

V and J are TRBV28 and TRBJ2-3; the TCRdb call, TRBD2, lacks DNA for checking. CDR3 length equals 15 residues. Germline CDR1 reads MDHEN; CDR2 reads SYDVKM. The CDR3 region is CASRPRGRNTDTQYF.

The V gene is TRBV2, the J gene TRBJ2-5. Per germline, CDR1 SNHLY and CDR2 FYNNEI. The CDR3 runs to 13 residues. Here the CDR3 reads CASSTRTAGTQYF. Complete variable domain (other parts from reference TRBV2 and TRBJ2-5): EPEVTQTPSHQVTQMGQEVILRCVPISNHLYFYWYRQILGQKVEFLVSFYNNEISEKSEIFDDQFSVERPDGSNFTLKIRSTKLEDSAMYFCASSTRTAGTQYFGPGTRLLVL.